This TCR beta chain comes out of a study of shared clonotypes between healthy human individuals. Study-level background: The study used three CD4 naive, three CD4 memory, two CD8 naive and one CD8 memory plate per donor. Study-wide points: Since donors were few, the genetic and exposure-history diversity represented was limited.

With regard to this clone: Its specificity is not known.

Original analysis: Quality scores were absent from the junction-only immunoSEQ sequences, so filtering differed. Using immunoSEQ multiplex PCR, the repertoire was profiled, and TCRdb retains in-frame clones only, with some absent. The D gene and trimming were derived from the DNA, and the V and J assignments and clone size from that table. The sample has around 940,000 clones, 76% seen once. The CDR3 runs 17 residues. From germline, CDR1 is MNHNS and CDR2 SASEGT. The V end was cut by 1 base, the J end by 4 bases, with 17 bases between. The sample consisted of memory CD4+ T cells sorted from blood. The sample's subset: CD45RA-negative fraction. J is TRBJ1-5 and V is TRBV6-1; D not certain. This sequence originates from a young man in good health. The CDR3 DNA is TGTGCCAGCAGTGAAGGGTGGGCGGAGCTACGAAATCAGCCCCAGCATTTT. It specifies CASSEGWAELRNQPQHF.